The subject of this entry is one TCR beta chain. The data stem from a study of cytomegalovirus exposure and HLA in healthy donors. CDR1 is SGHNT, CDR2 YYREEE, per germline (reference sequence). V lost 4 bases and J lost 2; bases outside the gene matches: 3. The CDR3 is made up of 16 amino acids. The study ran its PCR with 60 Vbeta and 13 Jbeta primers. Using immunoSEQ multiplex PCR, the repertoire was profiled, and TCRdb retains in-frame clones only, with some absent. The sample yields about 140,000 clones, 82% seen once. The receptor was isolated from a man aged 18 to 30 in good health and CMV-seropositive. The chain has TRBV5-4 and TRBJ2-7; 16 nucleotides line up with TRBD2. The material sequenced was PBMCs. CDR3 in DNA: TGTGCCAGCAGCCAGGGACTAGCGGGAGGGCCCTACGAGCAGTACTTC. This sequence encodes CASSQGLAGGPYEQYF.